These 27 T cell receptor beta chains came from one sample sequenced in a study of Graves' ophthalmopathy and Graves' hyperthyroidism. Amplified material comprised TCR beta CDR3 regions derived from RNA transcripts. In the first round, RT-PCR was carried out with HTBI primers, and a multiplex PCR formed the second round. From the multiplex PCR reads, TCRdb called clonotypes with MiXCR, one entry per CDR3 protein. The sample yields around 1.1 million distinct CDR3 sequences, less than 45% seen once. Sequencing was carried out using peripheral blood or thyroid tissue (not recorded which). These receptors all come from an adult man with Graves' hyperthyroidism.

On this clonotype itself: Germline is not matched at one junction end, which may reflect a read error. CDR3 sequence reads: CASSYAGLVNTEAFF. DNA of the CDR3: TGTGCCAGCAGTTACGCGGGGCTTGTGAACACTGAAGCTTTCTTT. V gene TRBV24-1 combines with J gene TRBJ1-1; weak D call: TRBD1 (5 bases). There are 15 residues in the CDR3. CDR1 KGHDR and CDR2 SFDVKD come from the germline V gene.

This clonotype was counted only a few times. A much larger clone differs from this one at a single base, so this may be a read error. The J gene is TRBJ1-1, the V gene TRBV24-1; D unresolved. V was pared by 0 bases and J by 2 bases, with 3 bases between. The germline V gene encodes CDR1 KGHDR and CDR2 SFDVKD. This CDR3 contains 13 residues. CDR3 sequence: CATSDLSNTEAFF. The CDR3 nucleotides are TGTGCCACCAGTGATTTGTCTAACACTGAAGCTTTCTTT.

In regard to this clonotype: The junction shows a germline mismatch at one end, possibly a read error. This rearrangement joins TRBV6-5 to TRBJ2-7; the D gene is possibly TRBD1 (6 bases). The CDR3 length is 12 residues. Germline V CDR1 and CDR2: MNHEY, SVGAGI. CDR3 DNA sequence: TGTGCCGGCAGTAGGACAGAATACGAGCAGTACTTC. Its translation: CAGSRTEYEQYF.

The genes are TRBV7-2 and TRBJ2-3; 11 bases agree with TRBD2. The CDR3 has 16 residues. Germline V gene sequence: CDR1 SGHTA, CDR2 FQGNSA. V was pared by 5 bases and J by 0 bases, with 4 bases of the junction left unmatched. CDR3 region: CASSASGGISTDTQYF. DNA of the CDR3: TGTGCCAGCAGCGCTAGCGGGGGGATAAGCACAGATACGCAGTATTTT.

V gene TRBV7-9 combines with J gene TRBJ2-5, with D perhaps matching TRBD1 (6 bases). With 3 bases removed from V and 0 bases from J, the gap between germline ends came to 14 bases. Germline V gene sequence: CDR1 SEHNR, CDR2 FQNEAQ (reference sequence). CDR3 length: 16 residues. CDR3 in amino acids: CASSFRAGEYQETQYF. Written as DNA, the CDR3 is TGTGCCAGCAGCTTCCGGGCAGGGGAGTACCAAGAGACCCAGTACTTC.

The rearrangement joins TRBV2 to TRBJ2-7; the match to TRBD2 covers 7 bases. From germline, CDR1 is SNHLY and CDR2 FYNNEI. V shed 5 bases, J shed 3 bases, and the junction held 16 bases outside the gene matches. The CDR3 is made up of 17 amino acids. The chain's CDR3 is CASSRGWENGGSYEQYF. As DNA, the CDR3 is TGTGCCAGCAGTCGGGGTTGGGAGAATGGCGGGAGCTACGAGCAGTACTTC.

The V and J genes are TRBV28 and TRBJ1-1; the match to TRBD1 covers 10 bases. Germline CDR1 and CDR2: MDHEN and SYDVKM. The CDR3 covers 15 residues. The V segment lost 8 bases and the J segment 8 bases; nucleotides outside the gene matches: 14. The CDR3 region has the DNA TGTGCCAGCGTCGGGGGGGGACAGGGGCGATGGGAAGCTTTCTTT. Its translation is CASVGGGQGRWEAFF.

The J gene is TRBJ2-2, the V gene TRBV4-3; possibly TRBD1 for D (6 bases). The CDR3 has 14 residues. CDR1 is LGHNA and CDR2 is YSLEER in the germline V gene. Trimming removed 2 bases at V and 6 bases at J, with 10 bases between. The CDR3 spells CASSQSTGSGELFF. CDR3 in DNA: TGCGCCAGCAGCCAAAGCACAGGGTCCGGGGAGCTGTTTTTT.

V usage is TRBV10-3 and J usage is TRBJ2-1; 9 bases agree with TRBD1. J gave up 3 bases and V 6 bases, and 3 bases lay outside the gene matches. The germline CDR1 and CDR2 sequences are ENHRY and SYGVKD. The CDR3 has 14 residues. The CDR3 reads CAIRPGQGYNEQFF. Here the CDR3 DNA reads TGTGCCATCAGACCGGGACAGGGCTACAATGAGCAGTTCTTC.

V is TRBV4-3 and J is TRBJ2-2; weak D call: TRBD1 (5 bases). The CDR3 runs to 15 residues. Germline V lookup: CDR1 LGHNA, CDR2 YSLEER. V gave up 0 bases and J gave up 4 bases, with 9 bases separating them. CDR3 protein: CASSQEMGRTGELFF. CDR3 DNA sequence: TGCGCCAGCAGCCAAGAAATGGGGCGCACCGGGGAGCTGTTTTTT.

This clonotype was seen just once. A much larger clone lies one base from this, so it may be a read error. The chain carries TRBV10-3 and TRBJ1-1; maybe TRBD1 (5 bases). Germline assignment: CDR1 ENHRY and CDR2 SYGVKD. CDR3 size: 11 residues. Trimming cost V 10 bases and J 13 bases, with 19 bases left between them. The CDR3 protein is CASPRQGWVFF. DNA of the CDR3: TGTGCCAGCCCTAGGCAGGGTTGGGTTTTCTTT.

This clonotype was counted a few times. The CDR3 DNA reads as TGTGCCAGCAGGGTCGGGGGCGGGGGCCAGCAGTACTTC. This sequence encodes CASRVGGGGQQYF. The chain carries TRBV2 and TRBJ2-7; perhaps TRBD2 as D (7 bases). The CDR3 is 13 residues long. Germline CDR1 SNHLY, CDR2 FYNNEI. V shed 6 bases and J shed 8 bases, with 17 bases lying between them.

This clonotype was counted once. This chain joins TRBV2 and TRBJ2-5; TRBD1 agrees at 7 bases. This CDR3 has 13 residues. Germline V gives CDR1 SNHLY, CDR2 FYNNEI. Trimming took 7 bases from V and 5 from J; bases not matched to a gene: 7. The DNA of the CDR3 is TGTGCCAGCACTATGGGACAGCCGGAGACCCAGTACTTC. It encodes CASTMGQPETQYF.

This clonotype has a handful of counts. V gene TRBV20-1 combines with J gene TRBJ2-7, with no clear D. Between the trimmed V and J ends, which lost 1 base and 1 base, there was a span of 14 bases. CDR3 size: 15 residues. Germline CDR1 reads DFQATT; CDR2 reads SNEGSKA (reference sequence). The CDR3 is CSARGGTERSYEQYF. The CDR3 nucleotides read TGCAGTGCTAGAGGTGGTACGGAGAGATCCTACGAGCAGTACTTC.

The chain employs TRBV9 and TRBJ1-1; a weak D match, TRBD1 (5 bases). V was shortened by 0 bases and J by 6 bases, with 18 bases between the two germline ends. The CDR3 loop spans 16 amino acids. The germline CDR1 and CDR2 sequences are SGDLS and YYNGEE. In DNA, the CDR3 is TGTGCCAGCAGCGTAGCCCCAGCGGGGGGGAAGTCTGAAGCTTTCTTT. It specifies CASSVAPAGGKSEAFF.

Comment on this clonotype: Being one base from a much bigger clone, this may be a read error. The DNA for the CDR3 is TGTGCCAGCAGCCTTCGGACAGGGGCTAGGGGGACCCAGTACTTC. This sequence encodes CASSLRTGARGTQYF. This rearrangement joins TRBV11-2 to TRBJ2-5; 9 nucleotides line up with TRBD1. Germline values: CDR1 SGHAT, CDR2 FQNNGV. This CDR3 region has 15 residues. Unmatched junction bases numbered 11, after V lost 5 bases and J lost 7 bases.

This clonotype was observed many times. The rearrangement uses TRBV25-1 and TRBJ1-1; perhaps TRBD1 as D (6 bases). Germline V lookup: CDR1 MGHDK, CDR2 SYGVNS. The CDR3 has 15 amino acids. V lost 1 base to trimming and J lost 5 bases, with 14 bases between them. The CDR3 protein is CASSESGGAGTEAFF. CDR3 bases: TGTGCCAGCAGTGAATCGGGGGGGGCCGGAACTGAAGCTTTCTTT.

V and J are TRBV6-2 or TRBV6-3 and TRBJ2-5; 10 nucleotides align to TRBD1. The V and J ends lost 9 bases and 4 bases, in that order; junction bases with no gene match: 11. This CDR3 region has 15 residues. From germline, CDR1 is MNHEY and CDR2 SVGEGT. The CDR3 DNA reads TGTGCCAGTCACTCCAGGGACAGGGGAAGAGAGACCCAGTACTTC. This sequence encodes CASHSRDRGRETQYF.

This clonotype was recorded many times. V gene TRBV24-1 combines with J gene TRBJ2-2, with TRBD1 matching 9 bases. Germline-derived CDR1 and CDR2 are KGHDR and SFDVKD. The CDR3 has 16 amino acids. Trimming took 5 bases from V and 7 from J; bases not matched to a gene: 10. CDR3 sequence reads: CATSAYRGRGDGELFF. CDR3 bases: TGTGCCACCAGTGCCTACAGGGGGCGCGGCGACGGGGAGCTGTTTTTT.

This clonotype appeared many times. The chain combines TRBV2 with TRBJ1-6; D is perhaps TRBD1 (5 bases). Germline assignment: CDR1 SNHLY and CDR2 FYNNEI. The V and J ends lost 4 bases and 10 bases respectively, with 17 bases between them. This CDR3 is 15 amino acids long. Here the CDR3 reads CASSAPGDLGSPLHF. Here the CDR3 DNA reads TGTGCCAGCAGTGCCCCGGGGGACCTGGGATCACCCCTCCACTTT.

This clonotype was found many times. The chain has TRBV6-1 and TRBJ1-2; no clear D. The CDR3 is made up of 12 amino acids. Trimming left V 1 base short and J 9 bases short, with 9 bases between. Germline CDR1 and CDR2: MNHNS and SASEGT. CDR3 nucleotides: TGTGCCAGCAGTGAAGTCCGCAGGAGCTACACCTTC. Residues: CASSEVRRSYTF.

The chain combines TRBV7-9 with TRBJ1-1; no definite D call. Between the trimmed V and J ends, which lost 2 bases and 5 bases, there was a span of 12 bases. In germline, CDR1 is SEHNR, CDR2 FQNEAQ (reference sequence). This CDR3 is 14 amino acids long. CDR3 nucleotides: TGTGCCAGCAGCTTAATGGGTATGCAGACTGAAGCTTTCTTT. Encoded protein: CASSLMGMQTEAFF.

The chain joins TRBV5-1 to TRBJ1-1; 9 bases agree with TRBD1. The CDR3 runs to 18 residues. Germline V CDR1 and CDR2: SGHRS, YFSETQ. Losses at the gene ends were 2 bases for V and 0 bases for J; bases not matched to a gene: 11. CDR3 sequence: CASSFRGQGRGMNTEAFF. The CDR3 nucleotides are TGCGCCAGCAGCTTTCGCGGACAGGGGCGCGGTATGAACACTGAAGCTTTCTTT.

This clonotype was seen ten or more times. As DNA, the CDR3 is TGTGCCAGCAGTTGGACAGGGGGCTCCTACGAGCAGTACTTC. Translation: CASSWTGGSYEQYF. The chain links TRBV13 to TRBJ2-7; 10 bases align to TRBD1. Germline CDR1 PRHDT, CDR2 FYEKMQ (reference sequence). This CDR3 comprises 14 residues. V lost 6 bases to trimming and J lost 0 bases; unmatched junction nucleotides: 2.

This clonotype was counted only a few times. The genes are TRBV12-3 or TRBV12-4 and TRBJ2-2; TRBD1 matches at 11 bases. The junction had 8 bases not matched to a gene; V was cut back by 6 bases and J by 8 bases. This CDR3 contains 15 residues. CDR3 nucleotide sequence: TGTGCCAGCAGCCGCGGGACAGGGGGGGTAGGGGAGCTGTTTTTT. Its translation is CASSRGTGGVGELFF.

A word on this clonotype: The DNA is omitted, as the CDR3 cannot be located on it reliably, and the CDR3 follows TCRdb's listing. The V gene is TRBV7-8, the J gene TRBJ2-2. The germline CDR1 and CDR2 sequences are SGHVS and FQNEAQ. The CDR3 is made up of 11 amino acids, end residues included. The CDR3 reads CASSSQGSCFF.

This clonotype was seen a handful of times. The chain uses TRBV25-1 and TRBJ1-5; possible D gene TRBD1, 5 bases. The CDR3 spans 12 residues. Germline CDR1 MGHDK, CDR2 SYGVNS. The CDR3 loop is CARDPGSQPQHF. Here the CDR3 DNA reads TGTGCTAGAGATCCAGGGTCCCAGCCCCAGCATTTT.